A selection of T cell receptor beta chains follows, all from one sample in a study of identifying expanded T cells in peripheral blood. Only in-frame clones appear in the TCRdb table, and some are missing; sequencing was by immunoSEQ multiplex PCR. The profile shows approximately 120,000 clones, about 88% of them singletons. The sequenced sample was blood. These receptors were taken from a person aged 18-69 years in good health. Both conserved end residues are part of each CDR3. Fields, in order: clone size, V gene, D gene, J gene, CDR3 protein, CDR3 DNA. A D gene is named only where the DNA matches it firmly. Size tells how often a clone was seen (once, few, many) or the class of an expanded clone, and some rows leave it out.

>-|TRBV19|-|TRBJ1-5
CASKWGNSNQPQHF
TGTGCCAGTAAGTGGGGGAATAGCAATCAGCCCCAGCATTTT
>-|TRBV7-3|-|TRBJ2-1
CASSQAVGFEQFF
TGTGCCAGCAGCCAGGCGGTGGGATTCGAGCAGTTCTTC
>-|TRBV5-1|-|TRBJ1-1
CASSLTGLNTEAFF
TGCGCCAGCAGCTTGACGGGGTTGAACACTGAAGCTTTCTTT
>-|TRBV10-3|-|TRBJ1-4
CAISEGNNEKLFF
TGTGCCATCAGTGAGGGGAATAATGAAAAACTGTTTTTT
>-|TRBV18|-|TRBJ2-3
CASSPFPGEDTQYF
TGTGCCAGCTCACCTTTCCCTGGGGAAGATACGCAGTATTTT
>-|TRBV2|-|TRBJ2-3
CASRGGLARFSTDTQYF
TGTGCCAGCAGAGGTGGGTTAGCGAGATTTAGCACAGATACGCAGTATTTT
>-|TRBV7-7|-|TRBJ2-2
CASSLEQFGNGELFF
TGTGCCAGCAGCTTAGAACAGTTTGGTAACGGGGAGCTGTTTTTT
>-|TRBV7-6|-|TRBJ2-6
CASSLGGDRGANVLTF
TGTGCCAGCAGCTTAGGAGGGGATAGGGGGGCCAACGTCCTGACTTTC
>-|TRBV28|-|TRBJ2-7
CASISGSRTYEQYF
TGTGCCAGCATCAGCGGAAGCCGGACCTACGAGCAGTACTTC
>-|TRBV7-2|TRBD2|TRBJ2-7
CASSLAGTSLSSYEQYF
TGTGCCAGCAGCTTGGCTGGGACTAGCCTGAGCTCCTACGAGCAGTACTTC
>-|TRBV9|-|TRBJ2-3
CASTPMGGTDTQYF
TGTGCCAGCACCCCAATGGGGGGCACAGATACGCAGTATTTT
>-|TRBV7-9|TRBD2|TRBJ2-7
CASSPGLAGGRQYF
TGTGCCAGCAGTCCGGGACTAGCGGGGGGACGGCAGTACTTC
>-|TRBV2|-|TRBJ2-3
CASSDPSGEGTDTQYF
TGTGCCAGCAGCGACCCCTCAGGAGAGGGGACAGATACGCAGTATTTT
>-|TRBV2|-|TRBJ2-7
CASSRDSAYEQYF
TGTGCCAGCTCCCGGGACTCCGCCTACGAGCAGTACTTC
>-|TRBV27|TRBD2|TRBJ2-1
CASSPRLAVDNEQFF
TGTGCCAGCAGTCCGCGACTAGCGGTAGACAATGAGCAGTTCTTC
>-|TRBV7-2|-|TRBJ2-2
CASSPGAGELFF
TGTGCCAGCAGCCCGGGGGCCGGGGAGCTGTTTTTT
>-|TRBV7-8|TRBD2|TRBJ2-1
CASSERLAGGPKDEQFF
TGTGCCAGCAGCGAACGACTAGCGGGAGGGCCTAAAGATGAGCAGTTCTTC
>-|TRBV27|-|TRBJ2-1
CASSRDLSSYNEQFF
TGTGCCAGCAGCCGCGACTTGAGCTCCTACAATGAGCAGTTCTTC
>-|TRBV15|-|TRBJ2-7
CATSRGSDSSQYF
TGTGCCACCAGCAGGGGCTCGGATTCATCCCAGTACTTC
>-|TRBV5-3|TRBD1|TRBJ2-1
CARSGRGPSDFEQFF
TGTGCCAGAAGCGGAAGGGGGCCCAGCGACTTTGAGCAGTTCTTC
>-|TRBV5-1|TRBD2|TRBJ2-1
CASSLELAGGPNEQFF
TGCGCCAGCAGCTTAGAACTAGCGGGGGGCCCCAATGAGCAGTTCTTC
>once|TRBV21-1|-|TRBJ1-2
CASSKLRDTNYGYTF
TGTGCCAGCAGCAAACTTCGGGATACTAACTATGGCTACACCTTC
>-|TRBV6-5|-|TRBJ2-5
CASSPGGPRETQYF
TGTGCCAGCAGTCCTGGGGGCCCGCGGGAGACCCAGTACTTC
>-|TRBV11-1|TRBD1|TRBJ2-1
CASSREQGAGNEQFF
TGTGCCAGCAGCAGGGAACAGGGGGCGGGGAATGAGCAGTTCTTC
>-|TRBV27|-|TRBJ2-1
CASSVLRMSSYNEQFF
TGTGCCAGCAGTGTCCTTCGGATGAGCTCCTACAATGAGCAGTTCTTC
>-|TRBV27|TRBD2|TRBJ2-4
CASRPTSGGKVRNIQYF
TGTGCCAGCAGGCCTACTAGCGGGGGTAAGGTTCGAAACATTCAGTACTTC
>-|TRBV7-3|-|TRBJ2-5
CASSLSPRETQYF
TGTGCCAGCAGCTTATCCCCGAGGGAGACCCAGTACTTC
>-|TRBV5-1|-|TRBJ1-2
CASSITGIEGYTF
TGCGCCAGCAGCATCACGGGGATTGAGGGCTACACCTTC
>-|TRBV4-2|-|TRBJ2-2
CASSHASRMAPGELFF
TGTGCCAGCAGCCATGCCAGCCGAATGGCCCCCGGGGAGCTGTTTTTT
>few|TRBV5-5|-|TRBJ2-7
CASSSAYEQYF
TGTGCCAGCAGCTCGGCCTACGAGCAGTACTTC
>-|TRBV7-2|-|TRBJ1-4
CASSSYGEGLMFF
TGTGCCAGCAGCTCATACGGGGAGGGATTGATGTTTTTT
>-|TRBV5-1|TRBD2|TRBJ2-3
CASSLEPGTSGGAGTDTQYF
TGCGCCAGCAGCTTGGAGCCCGGGACTAGCGGGGGGGCCGGCACAGATACGCAGTATTTT
>-|TRBV6-5|-|TRBJ1-5
CASSSFNQPQHF
TGTGCCAGCAGTTCCTTCAATCAGCCCCAGCATTTT
>-|TRBV7-2|-|TRBJ2-3
CASSLQGRGGDTQYF
TGTGCCAGCAGCTTACAGGGGAGGGGGGGTGATACGCAGTATTTT
>-|TRBV6-6|-|TRBJ1-5
CASSYSSPAAQHF
TGTGCCAGCAGTTACTCGAGCCCGGCAGCCCAGCATTTT
>-|TRBV7-2|TRBD1|TRBJ1-2
CASSQIGQGYDYTF
TGTGCCAGCAGCCAAATCGGACAGGGCTATGACTACACCTTC
>-|TRBV6-1|TRBD1|TRBJ1-5
CASSKDRGLGYSNQPQHF
TGTGCCAGCAGTAAAGACAGGGGGCTAGGTTATAGCAATCAGCCCCAGCATTTT
>-|TRBV14|-|TRBJ2-5
CASSQVSGGMETQYF
TGTGCCAGCAGCCAAGTATCTGGGGGTATGGAGACCCAGTACTTC
>-|TRBV25-1|-|TRBJ2-3
CASSESTGVGTDTQYF
TGTGCCAGCAGTGAATCTACCGGGGTGGGCACAGATACGCAGTATTTT
>-|TRBV7-2|-|TRBJ1-2
CASSPPWDYGYTF
TGTGCCAGCAGCCCCCCCTGGGATTATGGCTACACCTTC
>-|TRBV7-9|TRBD2|TRBJ2-1
CASSLLAGFEQFF
TGTGCCAGCAGCTTACTAGCGGGGTTTGAGCAGTTCTTC
>-|TRBV29-1|-|TRBJ1-2
CSVRTANYGYTF
TGCAGCGTCCGGACAGCTAACTATGGCTACACCTTC
>-|TRBV7-3|TRBD2|TRBJ2-7
CASSLTSGSGEQYF
TGTGCCAGCAGCTTAACGAGCGGGAGTGGCGAGCAGTACTTC
>once|TRBV9|-|TRBJ2-7
CASSGQENSYEQYF
TGTGCCAGCAGCGGACAGGAGAACTCCTACGAGCAGTACTTC
>-|TRBV5-1|TRBD2|TRBJ2-3
CASSGGLAVTDTQYF
TGCGCCAGCAGCGGGGGACTAGCGGTCACAGATACGCAGTATTTT
>few|TRBV9|TRBD2|TRBJ2-1
CASSVEWRGRGSYNEQFF
TGTGCCAGCAGCGTAGAGTGGCGCGGGAGGGGGTCCTACAATGAGCAGTTCTTC
>-|TRBV5-1|-|TRBJ1-2
CASSLEAANYGYTF
TGCGCCAGCAGCTTGGAAGCAGCTAACTATGGCTACACCTTC
>-|TRBV9|-|TRBJ2-3
CASSVGLWTDTQYF
TGTGCCAGCAGCGTAGGTCTATGGACAGATACGCAGTATTTT
>-|TRBV2|-|TRBJ2-5
CASTLREETQYF
TGTGCCAGCACGCTTAGGGAGGAGACCCAGTACTTC
>-|TRBV9|-|TRBJ2-7
CASSVATDTYEQYF
TGTGCCAGCAGCGTAGCTACGGATACCTACGAGCAGTACTTC